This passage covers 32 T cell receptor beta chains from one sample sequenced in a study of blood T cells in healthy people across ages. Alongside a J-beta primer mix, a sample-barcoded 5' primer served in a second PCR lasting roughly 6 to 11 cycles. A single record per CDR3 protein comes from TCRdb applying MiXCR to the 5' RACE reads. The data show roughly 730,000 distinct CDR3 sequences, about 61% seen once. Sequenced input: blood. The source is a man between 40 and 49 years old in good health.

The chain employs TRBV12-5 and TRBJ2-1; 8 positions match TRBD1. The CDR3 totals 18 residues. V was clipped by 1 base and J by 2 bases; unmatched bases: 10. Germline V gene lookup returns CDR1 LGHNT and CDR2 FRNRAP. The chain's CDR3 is CASGLALKDRVPYNEQFF. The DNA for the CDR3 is TGTGCTAGTGGTTTGGCCCTGAAGGACAGGGTACCCTACAATGAGCAGTTCTTC. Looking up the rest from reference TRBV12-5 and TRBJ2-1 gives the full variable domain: DARVTQTPRHKVTEMGQEVTMRCQPILGHNTVFWYRQTMMQGLELLAYFRNRAPLDDSGMPKDRFSAEMPDATLATLKIQPSEPRDSAVYFCASGLALKDRVPYNEQFFGPGTRLTVL.

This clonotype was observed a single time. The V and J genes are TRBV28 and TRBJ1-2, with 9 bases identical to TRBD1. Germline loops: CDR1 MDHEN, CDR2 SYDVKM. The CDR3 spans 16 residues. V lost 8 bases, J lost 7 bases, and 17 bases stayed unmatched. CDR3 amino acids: CASGSPSPGTGSGYTF. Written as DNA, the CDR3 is TGTGCCAGCGGATCCCCTTCCCCCGGGACAGGGAGTGGCTACACCTTC.

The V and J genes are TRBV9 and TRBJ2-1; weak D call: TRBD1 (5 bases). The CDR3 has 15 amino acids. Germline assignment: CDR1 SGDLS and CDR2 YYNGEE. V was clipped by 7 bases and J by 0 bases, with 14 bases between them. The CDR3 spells CASGWEGASYNEQFF. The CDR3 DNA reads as TGTGCCAGCGGGTGGGAAGGGGCCTCCTACAATGAGCAGTTCTTC.

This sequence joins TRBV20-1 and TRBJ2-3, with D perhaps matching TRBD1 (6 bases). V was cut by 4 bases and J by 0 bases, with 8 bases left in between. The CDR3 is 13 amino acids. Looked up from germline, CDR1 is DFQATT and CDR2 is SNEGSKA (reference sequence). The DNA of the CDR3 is TGCAGTGCTAAGGGGGAGAGCACAGATACGCAGTATTTT. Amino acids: CSAKGESTDTQYF.

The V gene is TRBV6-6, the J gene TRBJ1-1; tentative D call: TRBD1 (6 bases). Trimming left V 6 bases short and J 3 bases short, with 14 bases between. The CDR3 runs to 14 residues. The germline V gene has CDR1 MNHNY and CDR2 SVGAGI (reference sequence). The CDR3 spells CASSKRGKYTEAFF. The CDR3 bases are TGTGCCAGCAGCAAGAGGGGGAAATACACTGAAGCTTTCTTT.

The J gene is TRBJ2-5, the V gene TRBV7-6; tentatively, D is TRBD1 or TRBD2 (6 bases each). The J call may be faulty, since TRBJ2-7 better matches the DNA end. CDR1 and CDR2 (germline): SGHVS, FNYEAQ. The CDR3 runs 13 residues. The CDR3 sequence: CASSPGEEYEQYF. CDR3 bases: TGTGCCAGCAGCCCAGGGGAGGAGTACGAGCAGTACTTC.

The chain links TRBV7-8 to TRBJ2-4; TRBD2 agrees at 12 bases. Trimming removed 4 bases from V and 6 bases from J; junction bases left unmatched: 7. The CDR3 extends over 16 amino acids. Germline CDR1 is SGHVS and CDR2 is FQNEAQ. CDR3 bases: TGTGCCAGCAGCTCGATACTAGCGGGAGGTGTAAACATTCAGTACTTC. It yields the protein CASSSILAGGVNIQYF.

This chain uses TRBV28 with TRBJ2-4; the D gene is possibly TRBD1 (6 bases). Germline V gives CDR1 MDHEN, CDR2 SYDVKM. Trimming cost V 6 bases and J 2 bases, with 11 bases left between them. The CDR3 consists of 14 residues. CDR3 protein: CASSPQGTKNIQYF. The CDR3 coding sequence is TGTGCCAGCAGCCCACAGGGAACCAAAAACATTCAGTACTTC.

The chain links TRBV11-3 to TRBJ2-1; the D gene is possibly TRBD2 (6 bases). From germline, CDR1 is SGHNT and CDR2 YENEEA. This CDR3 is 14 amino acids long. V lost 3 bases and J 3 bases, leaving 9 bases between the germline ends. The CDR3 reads CASSLAGNYNEQFF. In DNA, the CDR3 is TGTGCCAGCAGCTTGGCGGGAAACTACAATGAGCAGTTCTTC.

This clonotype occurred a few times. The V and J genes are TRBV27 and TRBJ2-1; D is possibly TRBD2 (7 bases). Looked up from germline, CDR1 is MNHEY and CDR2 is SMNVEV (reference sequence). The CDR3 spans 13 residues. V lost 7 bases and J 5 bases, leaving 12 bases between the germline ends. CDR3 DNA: TGTGCCAGCACCGGGGGGCTCCACAATGAGCAGTTCTTC. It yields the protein CASTGGLHNEQFF.

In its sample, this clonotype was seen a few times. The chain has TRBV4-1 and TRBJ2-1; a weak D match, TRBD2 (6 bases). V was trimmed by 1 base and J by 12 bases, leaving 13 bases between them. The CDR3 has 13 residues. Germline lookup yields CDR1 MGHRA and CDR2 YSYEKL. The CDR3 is CASSQGPGVRQFF. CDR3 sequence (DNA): TGCGCCAGCAGCCAAGGTCCGGGAGTGCGGCAGTTCTTC.

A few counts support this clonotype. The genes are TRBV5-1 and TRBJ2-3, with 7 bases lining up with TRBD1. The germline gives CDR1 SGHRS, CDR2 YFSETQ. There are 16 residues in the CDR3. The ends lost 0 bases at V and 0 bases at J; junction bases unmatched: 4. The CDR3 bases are TGCGCCAGCAGCTTGGTTGGGGGACAGAGCACAGATACGCAGTATTTT. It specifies CASSLVGGQSTDTQYF.

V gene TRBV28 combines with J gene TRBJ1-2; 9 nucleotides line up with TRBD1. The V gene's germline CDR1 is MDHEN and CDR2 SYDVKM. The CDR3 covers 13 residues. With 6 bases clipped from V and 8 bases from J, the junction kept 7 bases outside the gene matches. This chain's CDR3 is CASRPGTGRGYTF. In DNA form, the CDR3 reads TGTGCCAGCAGACCCGGGACAGGGCGGGGCTACACCTTC.

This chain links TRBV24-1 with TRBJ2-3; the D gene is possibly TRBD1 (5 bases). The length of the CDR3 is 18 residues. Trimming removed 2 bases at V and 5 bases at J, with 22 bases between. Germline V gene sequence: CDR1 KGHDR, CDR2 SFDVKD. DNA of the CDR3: TGTGCCACCAGTGATTGGAAATTTCGAGAAGGGGCGGAAGATACGCAGTATTTT. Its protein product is CATSDWKFREGAEDTQYF.

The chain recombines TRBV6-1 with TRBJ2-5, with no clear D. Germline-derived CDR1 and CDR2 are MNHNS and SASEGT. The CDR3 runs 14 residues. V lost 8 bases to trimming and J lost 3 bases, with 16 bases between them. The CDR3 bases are TGTGCCAGCGAAGAGGCCGGGTCCAAAGAGACCCAGTACTTC. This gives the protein CASEEAGSKETQYF.

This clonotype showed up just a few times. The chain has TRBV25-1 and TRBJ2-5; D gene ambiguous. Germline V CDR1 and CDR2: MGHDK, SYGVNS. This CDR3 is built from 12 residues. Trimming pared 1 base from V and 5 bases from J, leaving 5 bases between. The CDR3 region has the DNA TGTGCCAGCAGTGAATTTATGGAGACCCAGTACTTC. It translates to CASSEFMETQYF.

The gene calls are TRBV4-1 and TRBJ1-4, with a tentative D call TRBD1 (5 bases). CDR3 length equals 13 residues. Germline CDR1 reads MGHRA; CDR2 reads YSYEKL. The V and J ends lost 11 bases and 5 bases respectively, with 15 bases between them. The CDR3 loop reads CAGASLVNEKLFF. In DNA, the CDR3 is TGCGCCGGGGCGAGTTTGGTAAATGAAAAACTGTTTTTT.

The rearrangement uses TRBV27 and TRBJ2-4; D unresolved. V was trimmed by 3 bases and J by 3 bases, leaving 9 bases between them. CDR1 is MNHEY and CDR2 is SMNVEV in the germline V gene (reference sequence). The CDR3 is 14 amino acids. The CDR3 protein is CASSLWFGKNIQYF. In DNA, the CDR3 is TGTGCCAGCAGTTTGTGGTTTGGCAAAAACATTCAGTACTTC.

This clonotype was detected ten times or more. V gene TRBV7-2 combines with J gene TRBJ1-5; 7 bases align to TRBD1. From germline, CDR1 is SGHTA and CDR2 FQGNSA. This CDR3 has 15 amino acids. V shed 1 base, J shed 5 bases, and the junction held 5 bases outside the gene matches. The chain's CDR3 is CASSLVRGPDQPQHF. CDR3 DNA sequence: TGTGCCAGCAGCTTAGTGAGGGGGCCCGATCAGCCCCAGCATTTT.

In nucleotides, the CDR3 is TGTGCCAGCAGCCAGACGGGGGCGAAGGTGAACACCGGGGAGCTGTTTTTT. Protein: CASSQTGAKVNTGELFF. The chain uses TRBV3-1 and TRBJ2-2; TRBD1 or TRBD2 may be the D gene (6 bases each). The V gene's germline CDR1 is LGHDT and CDR2 YNNKEL (reference sequence). Between the trimmed V and J ends, which lost 3 bases and 1 base, there was a span of 15 bases. The CDR3 loop spans 17 amino acids. Combining the CDR3 with reference TRBV3-1 and TRBJ2-2 gives the whole variable domain DTAVSQTPKYLVTQMGNDKSIKCEQNLGHDTMYWYKQDSKKFLKIMFSYNNKELIINETVPNRFSPKSPDKAHLNLHINSLELGDSAVYFCASSQTGAKVNTGELFFGEGSRLTVL.

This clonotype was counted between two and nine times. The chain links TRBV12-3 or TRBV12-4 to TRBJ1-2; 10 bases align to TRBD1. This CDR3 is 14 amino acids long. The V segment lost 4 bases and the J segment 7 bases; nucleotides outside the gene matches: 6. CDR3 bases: TGTGCCAGCAGTTCCCCCGGGACAGGGGTTGGCTACACCTTC. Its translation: CASSSPGTGVGYTF.

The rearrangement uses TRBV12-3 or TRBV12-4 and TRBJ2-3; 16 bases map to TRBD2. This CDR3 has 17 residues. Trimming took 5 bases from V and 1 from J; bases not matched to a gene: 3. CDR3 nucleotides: TGTGCCAGCAGTCCCGGGACTAGCGGGAGGGGCACAGATACGCAGTATTTT. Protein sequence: CASSPGTSGRGTDTQYF.

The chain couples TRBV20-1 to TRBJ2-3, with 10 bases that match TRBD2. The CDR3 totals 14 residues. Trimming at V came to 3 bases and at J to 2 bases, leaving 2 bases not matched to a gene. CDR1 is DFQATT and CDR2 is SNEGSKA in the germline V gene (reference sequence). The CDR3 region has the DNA TGCAGTGCTAGGGGGACTAGCGACACAGATACGCAGTATTTT. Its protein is CSARGTSDTDTQYF.

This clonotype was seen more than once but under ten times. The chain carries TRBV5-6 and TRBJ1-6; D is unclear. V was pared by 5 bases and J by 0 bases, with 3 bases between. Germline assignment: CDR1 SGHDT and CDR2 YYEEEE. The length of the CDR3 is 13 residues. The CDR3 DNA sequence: TGTGCCAGCAGTGTCTCCTATAATTCACCCCTCCACTTT. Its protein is CASSVSYNSPLHF.

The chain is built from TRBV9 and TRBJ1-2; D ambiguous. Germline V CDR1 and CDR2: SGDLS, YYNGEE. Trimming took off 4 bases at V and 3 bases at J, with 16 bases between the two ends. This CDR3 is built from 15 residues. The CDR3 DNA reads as TGTGCCAGCAGCCCAGGATCTGGATTTGACTATGGCTACACCTTC. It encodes CASSPGSGFDYGYTF.

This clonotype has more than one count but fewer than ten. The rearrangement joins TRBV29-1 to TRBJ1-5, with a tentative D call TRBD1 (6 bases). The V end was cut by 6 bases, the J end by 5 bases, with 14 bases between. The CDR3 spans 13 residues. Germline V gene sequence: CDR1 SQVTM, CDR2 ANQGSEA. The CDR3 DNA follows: TGCAGCGTGCAAACAGGGTGGGATCAGCCCCAGCATTTT. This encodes CSVQTGWDQPQHF. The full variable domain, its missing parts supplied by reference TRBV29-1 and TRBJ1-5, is SAVISQKPSRDICQRGTSLTIQCQVDSQVTMMFWYRQQPGQSLTLIATANQGSEATYESGFVIDKFPISRPNLTFSTLTVSNMSPEDSSIYLCSVQTGWDQPQHFGDGTRLSIL.

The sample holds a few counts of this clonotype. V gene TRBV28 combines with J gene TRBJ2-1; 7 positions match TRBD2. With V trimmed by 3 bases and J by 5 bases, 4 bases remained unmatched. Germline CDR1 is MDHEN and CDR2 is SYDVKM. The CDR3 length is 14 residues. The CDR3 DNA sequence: TGTGCCAGCAGTTTGTTCCTAGCGGACAATGAGCAGTTCTTC. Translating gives CASSLFLADNEQFF.

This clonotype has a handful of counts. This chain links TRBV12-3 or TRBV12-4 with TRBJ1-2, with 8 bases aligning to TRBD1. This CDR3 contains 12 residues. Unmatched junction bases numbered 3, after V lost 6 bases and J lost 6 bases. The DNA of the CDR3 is TGTGCCAGCAGGCCGGACAGGGATGGCTACACCTTC. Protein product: CASRPDRDGYTF.

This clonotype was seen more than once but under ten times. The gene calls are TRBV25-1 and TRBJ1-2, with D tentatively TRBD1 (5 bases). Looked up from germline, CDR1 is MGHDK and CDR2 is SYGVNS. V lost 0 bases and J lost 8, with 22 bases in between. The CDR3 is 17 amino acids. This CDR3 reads CASSEYGLEGAEQGYTF. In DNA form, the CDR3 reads TGTGCCAGCAGTGAATATGGTCTAGAAGGGGCGGAGCAGGGCTACACCTTC.

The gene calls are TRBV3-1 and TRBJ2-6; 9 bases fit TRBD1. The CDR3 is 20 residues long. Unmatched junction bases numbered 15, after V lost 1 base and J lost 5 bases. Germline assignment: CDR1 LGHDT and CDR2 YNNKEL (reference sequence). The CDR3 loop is CASSQVGQGGSPPWANVLTF. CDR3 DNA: TGTGCCAGCAGCCAAGTGGGACAGGGTGGATCCCCCCCTTGGGCCAACGTCCTGACTTTC.

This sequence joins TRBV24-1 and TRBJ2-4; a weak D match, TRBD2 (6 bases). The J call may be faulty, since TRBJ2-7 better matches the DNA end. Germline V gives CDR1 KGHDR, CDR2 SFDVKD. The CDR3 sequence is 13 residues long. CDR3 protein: CATSGGTLDEQYF. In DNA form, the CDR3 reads TGTGCCACCAGTGGCGGGACCCTCGACGAGCAGTACTTC.

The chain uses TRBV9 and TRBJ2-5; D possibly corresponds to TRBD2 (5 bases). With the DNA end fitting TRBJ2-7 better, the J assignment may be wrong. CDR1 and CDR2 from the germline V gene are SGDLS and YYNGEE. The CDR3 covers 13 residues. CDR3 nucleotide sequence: TGTGCCAGCAGCGTAGTAGTAGGAGGCGAGCAGTACTTC. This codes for CASSVVVGGEQYF.